The 5 T cell receptor beta chains given below trace back to one sample, sequenced in a study of shared clonotypes between healthy human individuals. Profiling relied on immunoSEQ multiplex PCR, and the TCRdb table lists in-frame clones only, not all of them. Of more than 2,000,000 clones listed, over 90% are singletons. Sample: naive CD4+ T cells from PBMCs. The subset here: CD45RA+ positively selected. These TCRs come from a man younger than 30 in good health. Some clones in this sample may be carry-over from other donors' samples.

The rearrangement joins TRBV9 to TRBJ2-4, with 10 bases lining up with TRBD1. In germline, CDR1 is SGDLS, CDR2 YYNGEE. The V segment lost 0 bases and the J segment 6 bases; nucleotides outside the gene matches: 6. The CDR3 is 16 amino acids. The CDR3 sequence: CASSVAGTGAGNIQYF. The DNA of the CDR3 is TGTGCCAGCAGCGTAGCCGGGACAGGGGCTGGAAACATTCAGTACTTC.

The chain employs TRBV18 and TRBJ2-2; 8 nucleotides agree with TRBD2. Germline V CDR1 and CDR2: KGHSH, LQKENI. The CDR3 consists of 16 residues. The V segment lost 3 bases and the J segment 4 bases; nucleotides outside the gene matches: 7. The DNA of the CDR3 is TGTGCCAGCTCACCCCAACTAGCGGACAGCACCGGGGAGCTGTTTTTT. This encodes CASSPQLADSTGELFF. Full variable domain (missing parts from reference TRBV18 and TRBJ2-2): NAGVMQNPRHLVRRRGQEARLRCSPMKGHSHVYWYRQLPEEGLKFMVYLQKENIIDESGMPKERFSAEFPKEGPSILRIQQVVRGDSAAYFCASSPQLADSTGELFFGEGSRLTVL.

V gene TRBV5-4 combines with J gene TRBJ1-3; no clear D. CDR1 SGHNT and CDR2 YYREEE come from the germline V gene (reference sequence). Trimming left V 4 bases short and J 0 bases short, with 14 bases between. CDR3 length equals 16 residues. CDR3: CASSKGGARSGNTIYF. The CDR3 region has the DNA TGTGCCAGCAGCAAGGGCGGAGCCCGCTCTGGAAACACCATATATTTT. Together with reference TRBV5-4 and TRBJ1-3, the CDR3 gives the full variable domain: ETGVTQSPTHLIKTRGQQVTLRCSSQSGHNTVSWYQQALGQGPQFIFQYYREEENGRGNFPPRFSGLQFPNYSSELNVNALELDDSALYLCASSKGGARSGNTIYFGEGSWLTVV.

The V gene is TRBV28, the J gene TRBJ2-2; TRBD2 matches 11 bases. The CDR3 is 16 amino acids. Germline loops: CDR1 MDHEN, CDR2 SYDVKM. J gave up 3 bases and V 6 bases, and 6 bases lay outside the gene matches. The CDR3 loop reads CASRRLAGIYTGELFF. CDR3 bases: TGTGCCAGCAGAAGACTAGCGGGGATATACACCGGGGAGCTGTTTTTT. The full variable domain, in which reference TRBV28 and TRBJ2-2 provide the parts outside the CDR3, is DVKVTQSSRYLVKRTGEKVFLECVQDMDHENMFWYRQDPGLGLRLIYFSYDVKMKEKGDIPEGYSVSREKKERFSLILESASTNQTSMYLCASRRLAGIYTGELFFGEGSRLTVL.

Concerning this clone: This sample includes further DNA sequences coding for the same CDR3. J is TRBJ2-5 and V is TRBV5-4; no clear D gene. Germline CDR1 SGHNT, CDR2 YYREEE (reference sequence). There are 12 residues in the CDR3. V lost 0 bases to trimming and J lost 5 bases, with 5 bases between them. The CDR3 spells CASSLVGETQYF. CDR3 sequence (DNA): TGTGCCAGCAGCTTGGTGGGGGAGACCCAGTACTTC. The full variable domain, rest sourced from reference TRBV5-4 and TRBJ2-5, is ETGVTQSPTHLIKTRGQQVTLRCSSQSGHNTVSWYQQALGQGPQFIFQYYREEENGRGNFPPRFSGLQFPNYSSELNVNALELDDSALYLCASSLVGETQYFGPGTRLLVL.